This T cell receptor (beta chain) was captured by sequencing in a study of T cells in narcolepsy. Method: immunoSEQ multiplex PCR; TCRdb's copy keeps in-frame clones and lacks some. The repertoire holds around 39,000 clones, with 70% to 90% as singletons. CDR3 length: 15 amino acids. Germline CDR1 reads SGHRS; CDR2 reads YFSETQ. The J segment lost 6 bases and the V segment lost 4 bases, leaving 9 bases of the junction unmatched. This chain joins TRBV5-1 and TRBJ2-3; TRBD2 agrees at 9 bases. The TCR was taken from a human donor with narcolepsy. Sequencing used CD45RA- memory CD4+ T cells from PBMCs. The CDR3 DNA is TGCGCCAGCAGCAGCTCAGCGGGGGGCTTTGATACGCAGTATTTT. Protein sequence: CASSSSAGGFDTQYF.